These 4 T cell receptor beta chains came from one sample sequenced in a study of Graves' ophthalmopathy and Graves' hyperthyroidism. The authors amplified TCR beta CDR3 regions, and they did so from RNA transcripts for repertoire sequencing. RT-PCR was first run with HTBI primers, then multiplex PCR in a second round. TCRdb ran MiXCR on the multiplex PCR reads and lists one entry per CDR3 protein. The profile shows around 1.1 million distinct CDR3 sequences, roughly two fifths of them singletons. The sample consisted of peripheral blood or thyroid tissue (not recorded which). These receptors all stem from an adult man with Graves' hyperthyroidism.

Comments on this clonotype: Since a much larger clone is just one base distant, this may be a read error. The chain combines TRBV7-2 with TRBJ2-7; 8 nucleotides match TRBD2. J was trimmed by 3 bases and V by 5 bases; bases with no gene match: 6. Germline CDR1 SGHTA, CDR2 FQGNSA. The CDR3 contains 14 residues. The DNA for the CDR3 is TGTGCCAGCAGCCCTAATAGCGGGGACTACGAGCAGTACTTC. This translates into CASSPNSGDYEQYF.

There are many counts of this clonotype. The CDR3 nucleotides are TGTGCCAGCAGTACCGGACAGAACACTGAAGCTTTCTTT. Its translation is CASSTGQNTEAFF. The V gene is TRBV12-3 or TRBV12-4, the J gene TRBJ1-1, with a tentative D call TRBD1 (5 bases). V lost 5 bases to trimming and J lost 1 base, with 8 bases between them. The CDR3 length is 13 residues.

The CDR3 spells CASSTAGRRQETQYF. The CDR3, as DNA: TGTGCCAGCAGCACAGCTGGGAGGCGACAAGAGACCCAGTACTTC. V and J are TRBV7-2 and TRBJ2-5; maybe TRBD2 (6 bases). The germline V gene encodes CDR1 SGHTA and CDR2 FQGNSA. The CDR3 loop spans 15 amino acids. The germline V and J ends were trimmed by 5 bases and 2 bases, with 15 bases remaining between them.

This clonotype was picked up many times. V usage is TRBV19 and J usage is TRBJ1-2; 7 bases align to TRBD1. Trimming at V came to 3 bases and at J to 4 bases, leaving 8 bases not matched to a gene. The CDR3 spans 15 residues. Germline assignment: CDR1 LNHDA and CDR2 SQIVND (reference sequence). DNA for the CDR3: TGTGCCAGTAGTATGACGAACAGGGGACCCTATGGCTACACCTTC. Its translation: CASSMTNRGPYGYTF. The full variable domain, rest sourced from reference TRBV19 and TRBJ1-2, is DGGITQSPKYLFRKEGQNVTLSCEQNLNHDAMYWYRQDPGQGLRLIYYSQIVNDFQKGDIAEGYSVSREKKESFPLTVTSAQKNPTAFYLCASSMTNRGPYGYTFGSGTRLTVV.